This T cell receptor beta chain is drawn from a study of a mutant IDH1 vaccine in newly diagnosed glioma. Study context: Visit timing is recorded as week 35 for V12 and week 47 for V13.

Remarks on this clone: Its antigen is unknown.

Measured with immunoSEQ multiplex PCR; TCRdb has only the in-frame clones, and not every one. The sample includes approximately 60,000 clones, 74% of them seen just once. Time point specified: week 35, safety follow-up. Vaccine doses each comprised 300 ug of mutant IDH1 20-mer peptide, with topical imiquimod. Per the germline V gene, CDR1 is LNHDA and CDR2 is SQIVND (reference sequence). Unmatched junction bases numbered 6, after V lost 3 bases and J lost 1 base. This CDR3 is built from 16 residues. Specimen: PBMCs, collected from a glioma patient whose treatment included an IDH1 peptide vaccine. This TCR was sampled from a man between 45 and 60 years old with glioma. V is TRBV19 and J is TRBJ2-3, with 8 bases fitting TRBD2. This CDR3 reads CASSMSSRGGTDTQYF. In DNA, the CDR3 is TGTGCCAGTAGTATGTCGTCGCGGGGGGGCACAGATACGCAGTATTTT.